This passage covers 5 T cell receptor beta chains from one sample sequenced in a study of T cells in Graves' hyperthyroidism and ophthalmopathy. There were TCR beta CDR3 regions amplified from RNA transcripts. The HTBI primer set was used in a first-round RT-PCR of the TCR CDR3. Each CDR3 protein is one row after TCRdb ran MiXCR on the multiplex PCR reads. This sample carries roughly 560,000 distinct CDR3 sequences, around 15% of them seen once, and the ten largest clones take roughly 4.3%. Sample: blood. The receptors here all came from a woman aged 35 to 49 with Graves' ophthalmopathy.

This clonotype was found many times. The V and J genes are TRBV11-2 and TRBJ2-7; 10 bases fit TRBD2. The germline V gene has CDR1 SGHAT and CDR2 FQNNGV. The CDR3 is made up of 15 amino acids. The V segment lost 8 bases and the J segment 3 bases; nucleotides outside the gene matches: 10. In DNA, the CDR3 is TGTGCCAGCGCCGATCAAGCGGGAGGGGGCTACGAGCAGTACTTC. Translated, it gives CASADQAGGGYEQYF. Full variable domain (remainder filled in from reference TRBV11-2 and TRBJ2-7): EAGVAQSPRYKIIEKRQSVAFWCNPISGHATLYWYQQILGQGPKLLIQFQNNGVVDDSQLPKDRFSAERLKGVDSTLKIQPAKLEDSAVYLCASADQAGGGYEQYFGPGTRLTVT.

This clonotype was detected ten times or more. V usage is TRBV20-1 and J usage is TRBJ2-5; the D gene is possibly TRBD2 (6 bases). The CDR3 covers 16 residues. V lost 1 base to trimming and J lost 1 base, with 16 bases between them. Germline assignment: CDR1 DFQATT and CDR2 SNEGSKA (reference sequence). This CDR3 is CSARGDGRESQETQYF. The CDR3 nucleotides read TGCAGTGCTAGAGGGGATGGGCGGGAAAGCCAAGAGACCCAGTACTTC.

The genes are TRBV7-9 and TRBJ2-5, with a tentative D call TRBD1 (6 bases). The CDR3 runs 14 residues. The germline CDR1 and CDR2 sequences are SEHNR and FQNEAQ (reference sequence). V was clipped by 5 bases and J by 2 bases, with 12 bases between them. Here the CDR3 reads CASSTTRGQETQYF. CDR3 DNA: TGTGCCAGCAGCACGACCAGGGGACAAGAGACCCAGTACTTC. Combining the CDR3 with reference TRBV7-9 and TRBJ2-5 gives the whole variable domain DTGVSQNPRHKITKRGQNVTFRCDPISEHNRLYWYRQTLGQGPEFLTYFQNEAQLEKSRLLSDRFSAERPKGSFSTLEIQRTEQGDSAMYLCASSTTRGQETQYFGPGTRLLVL.

The chain links TRBV27 to TRBJ1-1; D is possibly TRBD1 (6 bases). Germline CDR1 and CDR2: MNHEY and SMNVEV (reference sequence). The CDR3 extends over 14 amino acids. V dropped 3 bases and J dropped 4 bases, with 12 bases sitting between them. The CDR3 DNA sequence: TGTGCCAGCAGTTTGTCAGGGGACGGCACTGAAGCTTTCTTT. It is translated as CASSLSGDGTEAFF.

This clonotype has at least ten counts. V is TRBV15 and J is TRBJ2-5, with D possibly being TRBD1 or TRBD2 (5 bases each). The CDR3 loop spans 13 amino acids. From germline, CDR1 is LNHNV and CDR2 YYDKDF (reference sequence). Trimming removed 4 bases from V and 5 bases from J, with 11 bases in between. The CDR3 reads CATSIQAGETQYF. In nucleotides, the CDR3 is TGTGCCACCAGCATACAGGCGGGCGAGACCCAGTACTTC.